These T cell receptor beta chains were read from a single sample in a study of vaccination and CD4 T cells after COVID-19. One entry per CDR3 protein results from TCRdb running MiXCR on the PCR reads. The sample contains 14,000 or so distinct CDR3 sequences, roughly 24% of which appear only once. These receptors' antigens are unknown. Sequenced here: CD4+ T cells from blood, cultured in vitro, sampled after SARS-CoV-2 vaccination. These receptors were collected from a human donor who had recovered from COVID-19. Both conserved end residues are trimmed from each CDR3. Clone size is given for some rows only: seen once, a few or many times, or a class if the clone is expanded.

13,TRBJ1-2,medium-sized,TRBV19,ASSIAGTLDYGYT
15,TRBJ1-5,few,TRBV19,ASRTPYDRGSNQPQH
11,TRBJ1-2,medium-sized,TRBV15,ATSRRTDYGYT
10,TRBJ2-1,few,TRBV11-2,ASSISLDEQF
11,TRBJ1-4,-,TRBV7-2,ASSRATNEKLF
12,TRBJ1-2,-,TRBV12-3/TRBV12-4,ASSLRQGARGYT
13,TRBJ1-3,few,TRBV7-2,ASSLARDSGNTIY
12,TRBJ2-5,-,TRBV27,ASSGVAAQETQY
13,TRBJ2-5,-,TRBV6-5,ASSYGAGGLETQY
14,TRBJ1-2,-,TRBV5-1,ASSWGAAAPGYGYT
14,TRBJ2-7,-,TRBV11-3,ASSLVGNRGTYEQY
14,TRBJ2-1,-,TRBV11-2,ASSLDWGTSSNEQF
11,TRBJ2-1,once,TRBV4-1,ASSQISQWEQF
15,TRBJ2-6,-,TRBV4-1,ASSQWDAAPGANVLT
14,TRBJ1-2,-,TRBV18,ASSPRTGAENYGYT
12,TRBJ2-5,-,TRBV15,ATSNGQPKETQY
14,TRBJ2-5,medium-sized,TRBV7-9,ASSPLAGGPGETQY
14,TRBJ2-7,few,TRBV4-1,ASSQGLAGVSYEQY
10,TRBJ1-1,few,TRBV7-8,ASSNSGREAF
11,TRBJ2-5,once,TRBV27,ASSLLGGETRY
13,TRBJ2-6,-,TRBV6-1,ASSLDSSGANVLT
10,TRBJ2-7,-,TRBV6-1,ASRGQVYEQY
13,TRBJ2-7,-,TRBV28,ASSSPGTGVYEQY
13,TRBJ2-7,-,TRBV20-1,SARDLKGTLYEQY
8,TRBJ2-1,few,TRBV7-2,ASSLEEQF
13,TRBJ1-6,-,TRBV20-1,SARDQQAGDSHLH
11,TRBJ1-1,few,TRBV20-1,SARPLRGPEAF
12,TRBJ2-1,-,TRBV7-2,ASSSVAVHNEQF
14,TRBJ2-3,few,TRBV7-3,ASSPTDRRYTDTQY
12,TRBJ2-5,medium-sized,TRBV24-1,ATSDSRGGETQY
15,TRBJ2-3,medium-sized,TRBV6-5,ASSSILPTGRTDTQY
13,TRBJ2-1,medium-sized,TRBV6-1,ASRPWMTNYNEQF
14,TRBJ2-1,-,TRBV6-1,ASIRSGPFSYNEQF
12,TRBJ1-1,-,TRBV28,ASSPFSMNTEAF
13,TRBJ2-1,-,TRBV14,ASRLAAFPYNEQF
13,TRBJ2-1,few,TRBV19,ASKPDRSSYNEQF
13,TRBJ2-1,few,TRBV11-2,ASSLRTSGSAEQF
11,TRBJ2-5,-,TRBV19,ASSMRGQETQY
11,TRBJ1-2,-,TRBV2,ASSEGEVHGYT
8,TRBJ1-6,-,TRBV28,ASNSSPLH